This entry concerns a single T cell receptor beta chain. What it recognizes is unknown. The sample belongs to a study of CD8 T cells in ankylosing spondylitis. Study-wide results and limits: A TCR beta motif of several highly homologous variants seemed to mark ankylosing spondylitis blood. Matched ankylosing spondylitis synovial fluid reportedly showed significant enrichment of disease-linked clones. A subset of motif variants has previously been described in the synovial fluid and blood of reactive arthritis.

CDR1 and CDR2 from the germline V gene are KGHSH and LQKENI. The V and J ends lost 6 bases and 7 bases respectively, with 23 bases between them. CDR3 length: 16 residues. Researchers built TCR beta libraries using quantitative 5'-RACE with molecular barcodes. TCRdb redid the calling of the 5' RACE reads with MiXCR, one entry per CDR3 protein. The table records about 350,000 distinct CDR3 sequences, more than 20% of them present only once. The TCR originated in a male donor with ankylosing spondylitis or in good health (not recorded which). The gene calls are TRBV18 and TRBJ2-3; TRBD1 is a possible D gene (7 bases). The sequencing input was blood, either unsorted or a sorted T cell fraction (not recorded which). This chain's CDR3 is CASSRLAGQLNYTQYF. The CDR3 bases are TGTGCCAGCTCCAGATTGGCGGGACAGCTGAACTATACGCAGTATTTT.